This TCR beta chain stems from a study of blood T cell repertoires in COVID-19. Study overall: PBMCs, B-cell-depleted T cells, or T cells provided the cDNA or gDNA that made up the material.

The length of the CDR3 is 14 residues. Trimming removed 0 bases at V and 4 bases at J, with 9 bases between. Germline lookup yields CDR1 SGHNT and CDR2 YYREEE (reference sequence). Original methodology: Reference gene primer amplification gave nucleated cell count estimates. TCRdb's copy holds only in-frame clones and misses some; the assay was immunoSEQ multiplex PCR. Clone size and the V and J calls come from that table; the DNA yielded D and trimming. The profile shows a few hundred thousand clones, just under 85% of them singletons. The sample consisted of peripheral blood. This TCR was sampled from a woman aged 45-65 years with active or convalescent COVID-19. V is TRBV5-4 and J is TRBJ2-3; weak D call: TRBD1 (5 bases). The CDR3 here is CASSLVQGPDTQYF. CDR3 in DNA: TGTGCCAGCAGCTTGGTCCAGGGCCCAGATACGCAGTATTTT.